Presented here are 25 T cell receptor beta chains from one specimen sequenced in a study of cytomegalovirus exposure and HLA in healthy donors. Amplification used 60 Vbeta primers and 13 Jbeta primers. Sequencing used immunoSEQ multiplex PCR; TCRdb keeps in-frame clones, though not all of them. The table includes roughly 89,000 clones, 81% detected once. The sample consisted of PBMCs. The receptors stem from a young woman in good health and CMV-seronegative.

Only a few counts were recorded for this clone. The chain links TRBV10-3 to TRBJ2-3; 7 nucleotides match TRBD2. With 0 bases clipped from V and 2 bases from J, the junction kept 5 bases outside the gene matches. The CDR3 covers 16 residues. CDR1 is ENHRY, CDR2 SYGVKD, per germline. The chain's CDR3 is CAISESLAVYTDTQYF. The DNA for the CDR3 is TGTGCCATCAGTGAGTCGCTAGCGGTTTACACAGATACGCAGTATTTT.

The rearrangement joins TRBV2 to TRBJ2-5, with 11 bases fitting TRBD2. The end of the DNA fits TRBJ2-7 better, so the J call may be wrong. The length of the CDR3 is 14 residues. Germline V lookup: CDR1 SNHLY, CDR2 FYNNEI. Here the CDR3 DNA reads TGTGCCAGCAGTACTAGCGGGAGAACAGTCGAGCAGTACTTC. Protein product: CASSTSGRTVEQYF.

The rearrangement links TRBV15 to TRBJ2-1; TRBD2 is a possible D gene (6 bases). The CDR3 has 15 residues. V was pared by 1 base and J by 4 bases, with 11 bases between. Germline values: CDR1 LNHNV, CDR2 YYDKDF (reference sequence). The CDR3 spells CATSRGAGRYNEQFF. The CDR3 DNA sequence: TGTGCCACCAGCAGAGGGGCGGGACGATACAATGAGCAGTTCTTC.

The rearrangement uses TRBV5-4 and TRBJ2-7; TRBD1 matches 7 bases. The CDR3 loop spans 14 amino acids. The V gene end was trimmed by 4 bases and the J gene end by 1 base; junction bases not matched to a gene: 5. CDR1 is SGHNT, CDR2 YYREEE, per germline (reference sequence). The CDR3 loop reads CASSPGTVSYEQYF. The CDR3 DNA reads TGTGCCAGCAGCCCCGGGACAGTGTCCTACGAGCAGTACTTC.

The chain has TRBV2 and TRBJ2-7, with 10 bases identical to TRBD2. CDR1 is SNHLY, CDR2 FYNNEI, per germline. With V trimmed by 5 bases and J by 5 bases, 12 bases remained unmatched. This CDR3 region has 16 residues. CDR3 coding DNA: TGTGCCAGCAGTAATAAAGGGCAGCGGGAGGGTCACGAGCAGTACTTC. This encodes CASSNKGQREGHEQYF.

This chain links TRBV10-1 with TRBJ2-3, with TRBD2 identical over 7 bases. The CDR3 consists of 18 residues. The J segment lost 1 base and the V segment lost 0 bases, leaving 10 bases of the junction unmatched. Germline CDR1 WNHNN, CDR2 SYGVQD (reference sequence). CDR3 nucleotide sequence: TGCGCCAGCAGTGAGTCAGTAGCGGGTCGGGAGGGCACAGATACGCAGTATTTT. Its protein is CASSESVAGREGTDTQYF.

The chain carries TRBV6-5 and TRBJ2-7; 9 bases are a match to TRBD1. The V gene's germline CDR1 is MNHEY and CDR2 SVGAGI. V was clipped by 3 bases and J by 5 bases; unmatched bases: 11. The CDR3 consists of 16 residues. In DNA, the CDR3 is TGTGCCAGCAGTTATCTGCCCGGGACAGGGTCCCACGAGCAGTACTTC. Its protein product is CASSYLPGTGSHEQYF.

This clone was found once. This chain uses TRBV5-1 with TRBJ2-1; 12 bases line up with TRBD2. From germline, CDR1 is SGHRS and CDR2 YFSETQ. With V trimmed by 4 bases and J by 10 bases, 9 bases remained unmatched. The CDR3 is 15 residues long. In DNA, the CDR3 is TGCGCCAGCAGCCCCAAACTAGCGGGAGGCGCGGAGCAGTTCTTC. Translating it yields CASSPKLAGGAEQFF. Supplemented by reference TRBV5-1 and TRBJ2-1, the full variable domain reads KAGVTQTPRYLIKTRGQQVTLSCSPISGHRSVSWYQQTPGQGLQFLFEYFSETQRNKGNFPGRFSGRQFSNSRSEMNVSTLELGDSALYLCASSPKLAGGAEQFFGPGTRLTVL.

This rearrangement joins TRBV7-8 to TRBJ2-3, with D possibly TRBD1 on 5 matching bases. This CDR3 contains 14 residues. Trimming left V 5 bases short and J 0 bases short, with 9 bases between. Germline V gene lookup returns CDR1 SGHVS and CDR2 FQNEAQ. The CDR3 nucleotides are TGTGCCAGCAGCCGTCAGGGTAGCACAGATACGCAGTATTTT. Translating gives CASSRQGSTDTQYF.

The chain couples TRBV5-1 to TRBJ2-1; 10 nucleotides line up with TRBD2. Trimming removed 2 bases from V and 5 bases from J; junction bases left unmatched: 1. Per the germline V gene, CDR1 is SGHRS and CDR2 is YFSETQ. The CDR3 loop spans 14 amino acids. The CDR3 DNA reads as TGCGCCAGCAGCTTTGGACTAGCGGACAATGAGCAGTTCTTC. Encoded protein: CASSFGLADNEQFF.

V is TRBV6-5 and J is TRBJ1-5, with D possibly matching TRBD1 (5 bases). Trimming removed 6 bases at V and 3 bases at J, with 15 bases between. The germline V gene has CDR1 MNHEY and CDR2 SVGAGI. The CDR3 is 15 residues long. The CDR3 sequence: CASSPRSGSNQPQHF. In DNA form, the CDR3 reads TGTGCCAGCAGCCCACGGTCAGGGTCCAATCAGCCCCAGCATTTT.

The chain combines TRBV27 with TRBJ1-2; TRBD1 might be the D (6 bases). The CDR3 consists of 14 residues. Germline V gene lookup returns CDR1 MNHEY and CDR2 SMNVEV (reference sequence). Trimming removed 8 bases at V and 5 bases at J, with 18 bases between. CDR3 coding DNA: TGTGCCAGCCGCGGGTCCGGGGGGCCATATGGCTACACCTTC. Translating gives CASRGSGGPYGYTF.

CDR3 DNA sequence: TGTGCCAGCAGCCCCCGGGGGGTACTATGGAACACTGAAGCTTTCTTT. It translates to CASSPRGVLWNTEAFF. This chain uses TRBV7-8 with TRBJ1-1, with D maybe TRBD1 (5 bases). The CDR3 runs 16 residues. CDR1 is SGHVS and CDR2 is FQNEAQ in the germline V gene. V was clipped by 5 bases and J by 1 base, with 17 bases between them. Full variable domain (remainder filled in from reference TRBV7-8 and TRBJ1-1): GAGVSQSPRYKVAKRGQDVALRCDPISGHVSLFWYQQALGQGPEFLTYFQNEAQLDKSGLPSDRFFAERPEGSVSTLKIQRTQQEDSAVYLCASSPRGVLWNTEAFFGQGTRLTVV.

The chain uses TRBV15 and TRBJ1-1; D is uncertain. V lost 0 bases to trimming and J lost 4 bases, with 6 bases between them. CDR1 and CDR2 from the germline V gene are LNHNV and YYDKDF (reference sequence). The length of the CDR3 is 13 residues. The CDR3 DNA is TGTGCCACCAGCAGAGATGAGGTCACTGAAGCTTTCTTT. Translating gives CATSRDEVTEAFF.

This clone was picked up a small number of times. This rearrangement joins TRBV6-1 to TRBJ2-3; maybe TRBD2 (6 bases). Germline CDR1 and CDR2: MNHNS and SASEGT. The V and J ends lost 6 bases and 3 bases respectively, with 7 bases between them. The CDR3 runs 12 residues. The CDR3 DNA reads TGTGCCAGCAGCCTAGCGACAGATACGCAGTATTTT. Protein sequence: CASSLATDTQYF.

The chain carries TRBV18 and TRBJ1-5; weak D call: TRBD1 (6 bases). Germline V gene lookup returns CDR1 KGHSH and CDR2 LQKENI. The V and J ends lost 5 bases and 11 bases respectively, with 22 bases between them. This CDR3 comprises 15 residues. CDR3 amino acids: CASSSRDTSRGAQHF. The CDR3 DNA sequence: TGTGCCAGCTCATCCCGGGACACTTCTAGGGGAGCCCAGCATTTT.

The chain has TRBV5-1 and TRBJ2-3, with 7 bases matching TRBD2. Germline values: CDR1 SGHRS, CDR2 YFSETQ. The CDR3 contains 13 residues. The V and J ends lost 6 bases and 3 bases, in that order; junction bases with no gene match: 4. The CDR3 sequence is CASKASGTDTQYF. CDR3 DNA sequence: TGCGCCAGCAAGGCTAGCGGTACAGATACGCAGTATTTT. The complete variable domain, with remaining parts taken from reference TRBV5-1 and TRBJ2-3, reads KAGVTQTPRYLIKTRGQQVTLSCSPISGHRSVSWYQQTPGQGLQFLFEYFSETQRNKGNFPGRFSGRQFSNSRSEMNVSTLELGDSALYLCASKASGTDTQYFGPGTRLTVL.

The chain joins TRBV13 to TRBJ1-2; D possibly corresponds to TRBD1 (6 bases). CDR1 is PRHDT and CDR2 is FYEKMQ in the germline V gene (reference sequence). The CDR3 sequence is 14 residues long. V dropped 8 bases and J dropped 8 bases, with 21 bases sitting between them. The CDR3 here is CASGRWGGQGGYTF. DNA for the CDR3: TGTGCCAGCGGGCGGTGGGGCGGCCAGGGGGGCTACACCTTC.

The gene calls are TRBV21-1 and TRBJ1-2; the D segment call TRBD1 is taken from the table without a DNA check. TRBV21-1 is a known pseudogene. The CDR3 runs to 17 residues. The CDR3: CASSKDRTGGVNYGYTF. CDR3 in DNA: TGTGCCAGCAGCAAAGATCGGACAGGGGGTGTTAACTATGGCTACACCTTC.

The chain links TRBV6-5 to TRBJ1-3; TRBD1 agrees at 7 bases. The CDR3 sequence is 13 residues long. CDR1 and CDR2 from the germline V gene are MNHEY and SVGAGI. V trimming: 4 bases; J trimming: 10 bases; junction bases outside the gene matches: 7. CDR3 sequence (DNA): TGTGCCAGCAGTTTAACAGGGGCGAAAACCATATATTTT. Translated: CASSLTGAKTIYF.

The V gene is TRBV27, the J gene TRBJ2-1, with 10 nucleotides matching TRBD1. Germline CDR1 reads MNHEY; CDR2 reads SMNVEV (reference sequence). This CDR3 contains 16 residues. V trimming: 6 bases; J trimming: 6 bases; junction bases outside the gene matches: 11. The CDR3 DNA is TGTGCCAGCAGCGACTGGGCCGGGACAGGGGTCAATGAGCAGTTCTTC. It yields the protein CASSDWAGTGVNEQFF.

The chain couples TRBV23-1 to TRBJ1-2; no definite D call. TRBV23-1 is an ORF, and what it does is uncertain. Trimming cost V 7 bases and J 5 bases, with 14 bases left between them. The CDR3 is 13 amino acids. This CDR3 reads CASIRVAGYGYTF. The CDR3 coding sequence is TGCGCCAGCATACGGGTGGCGGGGTATGGCTACACCTTC.

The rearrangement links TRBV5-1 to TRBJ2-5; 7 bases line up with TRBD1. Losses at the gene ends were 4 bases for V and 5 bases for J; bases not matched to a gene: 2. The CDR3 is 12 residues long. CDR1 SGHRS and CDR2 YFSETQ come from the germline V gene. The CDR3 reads CASSPQGETQYF. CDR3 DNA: TGCGCCAGCAGCCCACAGGGGGAGACCCAGTACTTC.

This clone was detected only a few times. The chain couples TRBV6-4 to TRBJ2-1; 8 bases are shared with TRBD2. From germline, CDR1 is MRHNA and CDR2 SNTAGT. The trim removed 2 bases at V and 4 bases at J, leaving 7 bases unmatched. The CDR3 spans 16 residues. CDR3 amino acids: CASSDGSSGSYNEQFF. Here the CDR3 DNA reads TGTGCCAGCAGTGACGGCAGCAGCGGGAGTTACAATGAGCAGTTCTTC.

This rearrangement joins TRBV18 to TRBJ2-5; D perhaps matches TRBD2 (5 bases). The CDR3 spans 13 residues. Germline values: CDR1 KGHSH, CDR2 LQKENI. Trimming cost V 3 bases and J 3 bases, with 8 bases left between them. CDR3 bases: TGTGCCAGCTCACCGTCCGGGGAAGAGACCCAGTACTTC. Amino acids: CASSPSGEETQYF.